Presented here are 3 T cell receptor beta chains from one specimen sequenced in a study of CD8+ T cells in alopecia areata. Reverse transcription of extracted RNA yielded cDNA, which provided the sequencing template. Measured with immunoSEQ multiplex PCR; TCRdb has only the in-frame clones, and not every one. Of about 150,000 clones detected, around 47% appear once; the ten largest clones hold about 6.8%. The sequencing input was CD4+ T cells sorted from blood. Every receptor here comes from a human donor with alopecia areata.

The count of this clone is one. The J gene is TRBJ1-2, the V gene TRBV4-1, with TRBD1 matching over 9 bases. CDR1 is MGHRA, CDR2 YSYEKL, per germline. The CDR3 spans 16 residues. V lost 2 bases, J lost 6 bases, and 10 bases stayed unmatched. DNA of the CDR3: TGCGCCAGCAGCCAACTGACCGGGACAGGGAATAATGGCTACACCTTC. Its translation: CASSQLTGTGNNGYTF.

The rearrangement links TRBV27 to TRBJ2-1; TRBD2 matches 7 bases. Unmatched junction bases numbered 16, after V lost 8 bases and J lost 6 bases. CDR3 length: 16 residues. The germline gives CDR1 MNHEY, CDR2 SMNVEV (reference sequence). The CDR3 bases are TGTGCCAGCTGGCGCCCCGGACTAGTGAGCGGCAATGAGCAGTTCTTC. Translating it yields CASWRPGLVSGNEQFF.

This rearrangement joins TRBV6-5 to TRBJ1-1, with 7 bases that match TRBD1. Germline trimming cut 5 bases from V and 12 bases from J; bases unmatched to any gene: 9. This CDR3 is built from 12 residues. In germline, CDR1 is MNHEY, CDR2 SVGAGI. In nucleotides, the CDR3 is TGTGCCAGCAGTCCCTTCACAGGGGCCCCTTTCTTT. Translation gives CASSPFTGAPFF.